The 20 T cell receptor beta chains below come from one sample, sequenced in a study of OX40 agonist ivuxolimab in advanced cancers. This table comes from immunoSEQ multiplex PCR, and its TCRdb copy is limited to in-frame clones, with some not included. The repertoire holds approximately 77,000 clones, with 75% to 90% as singletons. This material consisted of CD4+ or CD8+ T cells sorted from blood, taken in a trial of the OX40 agonist ivuxolimab. These receptors came from an adult with an advanced solid tumor such as melanoma, head and neck, liver or kidney cancer.

This clone has just one count. The chain carries TRBV29-1 and TRBJ1-2; the match to TRBD1 covers 7 bases. J lost 6 bases, V lost 7 bases, and 5 bases had no gene match. Germline CDR1 reads SQVTM; CDR2 reads ANQGSEA. The CDR3 extends over 11 amino acids. DNA for the CDR3: TGCAGCGATACACAGGGGCATGGCTACACCTTC. This encodes CSDTQGHGYTF.

This chain uses TRBV30 with TRBJ1-2; D not certain. The V end lost 2 bases, the J end lost 8 bases, and 12 bases lay between the germline ends. Germline CDR1 GTSNPN, CDR2 SVGIG (reference sequence). There are 12 residues in the CDR3. The CDR3 loop reads CAWSQYEGGYTF. The DNA of the CDR3 is TGTGCCTGGAGTCAGTACGAGGGCGGCTACACCTTC.

The V call is TRBV5-6, the J call TRBJ1-1, with a tentative D call TRBD1 (5 bases). The germline V gene encodes CDR1 SGHDT and CDR2 YYEEEE. V shed 0 bases and J shed 3 bases, with 21 bases lying between them. CDR3 length: 18 amino acids. CDR3: CASSLDRPRRGIYTEAFF. The CDR3 nucleotides read TGTGCCAGCAGCTTGGACAGGCCCCGAAGGGGTATCTACACTGAAGCTTTCTTT.

By sample fraction, this clone is medium-sized. The chain uses TRBV5-1 and TRBJ1-3, with D unclear. Germline values: CDR1 SGHRS, CDR2 YFSETQ. V shed 0 bases and J shed 0 bases, with 7 bases lying between them. This CDR3 comprises 15 residues. CDR3 sequence (DNA): TGCGCCAGCAGCTTGGTGATGGGCTCTGGAAACACCATATATTTT. Translated, it gives CASSLVMGSGNTIYF.

The chain couples TRBV5-5 to TRBJ2-5; 8 nucleotides match TRBD1. The trim removed 3 bases at V and 3 bases at J, leaving 1 base unmatched. The CDR3 length is 13 residues. From germline, CDR1 is SGHKS and CDR2 YYEKEE (reference sequence). CDR3 DNA: TGTGCCAGCAGCTCACAGGGGGAAGAGACCCAGTACTTC. Encoded protein: CASSSQGEETQYF.

This clone appeared a few times. The chain recombines TRBV18 with TRBJ2-1; tentative D call: TRBD2 (5 bases). Trimming left V 3 bases short and J 5 bases short, with 11 bases between. CDR1 KGHSH and CDR2 LQKENI come from the germline V gene. The CDR3 runs to 14 residues. The CDR3 region is CASSPAGLHNEQFF. The CDR3 DNA reads TGTGCCAGCTCACCCGCAGGACTTCACAATGAGCAGTTCTTC.

This clone was recorded only once. CDR3 DNA: TGTGCCTGGAGCGGAAACTCTGGAAACACCATATATTTT. This sequence encodes CAWSGNSGNTIYF. The chain combines TRBV30 with TRBJ1-3; D not resolved. The CDR3 is made up of 13 amino acids. V was trimmed by 3 bases and J by 0 bases, leaving 6 bases between them. Per the germline V gene, CDR1 is GTSNPN and CDR2 is SVGIG (reference sequence). The full variable domain, completed using reference TRBV30 and TRBJ1-3, is SQTIHQWPATLVQPVGSPLSLECTVEGTSNPNLYWYRQAAGRGLQLLFYSVGIGQISSEVPQNLSASRPQDRQFILSSKKLLLSDSGFYLCAWSGNSGNTIYFGEGSWLTVV.

J is TRBJ1-1 and V is TRBV11-1; 9 nucleotides line up with TRBD1. Germline V CDR1 and CDR2: SGHAT, FQDESV (reference sequence). The CDR3 is 14 residues long. Germline trimming cut 3 bases from V and 3 bases from J; bases unmatched to any gene: 2. CDR3 sequence (DNA): TGTGCCAGCAGCTTGGGACAGGGCCACACTGAAGCTTTCTTT. This gives the protein CASSLGQGHTEAFF.

This clone appeared a few times. The CDR3 reads CASSLSGSSNQPQHF. DNA for the CDR3: TGTGCCAGCAGTTTATCGGGATCTAGCAATCAGCCCCAGCATTTT. The chain combines TRBV27 with TRBJ1-5; D is unclear. The V and J ends lost 0 bases and 0 bases respectively, with 6 bases between them. This CDR3 has 15 residues. The V gene's germline CDR1 is MNHEY and CDR2 SMNVEV (reference sequence).

The chain recombines TRBV28 with TRBJ2-7, with D uncertain. V was shortened by 7 bases and J by 2 bases, with 12 bases between the two germline ends. Germline V gene data show CDR1 as MDHEN and CDR2 as SYDVKM. The CDR3 has 13 amino acids. CDR3 nucleotides: TGTGCCAGCACAGTCAGTCCCGCCTACGAGCAGTACTTC. Translation gives CASTVSPAYEQYF.

The chain joins TRBV11-1 to TRBJ1-4, with a tentative D call TRBD1 (5 bases). Germline V gene data show CDR1 as SGHAT and CDR2 as FQDESV (reference sequence). V was trimmed by 4 bases and J by 6 bases, leaving 12 bases between them. This CDR3 contains 14 residues. CDR3 sequence (DNA): TGTGCCAGCAGCTCATCAGGGAGGGATGAAAAACTGTTTTTT. This encodes CASSSSGRDEKLFF.

The V call is TRBV6-6, the J call TRBJ2-1, with D possibly TRBD2 on 5 matching bases. V lost 2 bases and J 9 bases, leaving 8 bases between the germline ends. The germline V gene encodes CDR1 MNHNY and CDR2 SVGAGI (reference sequence). CDR3 length: 12 residues. CDR3 bases: TGTGCCAGCAGTTACGCGGGTCTTGAGCAGTTCTTC. Translating gives CASSYAGLEQFF.

The chain carries TRBV6-6 and TRBJ2-7, with a tentative D call TRBD2 (5 bases). The germline CDR1 and CDR2 sequences are MNHNY and SVGAGI (reference sequence). The CDR3 extends over 14 amino acids. Trimming stripped 7 bases from V and 0 bases from J, with 13 bases between. CDR3 sequence: CASKTRGGSYEQYF. Written as DNA, the CDR3 is TGTGCCAGCAAGACACGCGGAGGCTCCTACGAGCAGTACTTC.

DNA of the CDR3: TGTGCCAGCAGTCTTGGCTGGGGGGCCAGGGATGCTTCACCCCTCCACTTT. Protein product: CASSLGWGARDASPLHF. The V and J genes are TRBV28 and TRBJ1-6; a weak D match, TRBD1 (6 bases). The CDR3 extends over 17 amino acids. Trimming stripped 5 bases from V and 9 bases from J, with 23 bases between. Germline V CDR1 and CDR2: MDHEN, SYDVKM. Drawing the rest from reference TRBV28 and TRBJ1-6, the complete variable domain is DVKVTQSSRYLVKRTGEKVFLECVQDMDHENMFWYRQDPGLGLRLIYFSYDVKMKEKGDIPEGYSVSREKKERFSLILESASTNQTSMYLCASSLGWGARDASPLHFGNGTRLTVT.

V is TRBV27 and J is TRBJ1-2; 7 nucleotides match TRBD1. The CDR3 has 15 amino acids. Germline-derived CDR1 and CDR2 are MNHEY and SMNVEV (reference sequence). Trimming cost V 4 bases and J 3 bases; bases outside gene matches: 8. This CDR3 reads CASSWGAQGYYGYTF. The DNA of the CDR3 is TGTGCCAGCAGTTGGGGGGCACAGGGGTACTATGGCTACACCTTC.

In nucleotides, the CDR3 is TGTGCCAGCAGTGGGGACAGGGGGCGGACCGGGGAGCTGTTTTTT. Translated: CASSGDRGRTGELFF. This chain uses TRBV27 with TRBJ2-2; 12 bases map to TRBD1. Losses at the gene ends were 5 bases for V and 5 bases for J; bases not matched to a gene: 3. The CDR3 loop spans 15 amino acids. CDR1 is MNHEY, CDR2 SMNVEV, per germline (reference sequence).

Comments on this clone: Other DNA sequences in this specimen translate into the identical CDR3. The chain couples TRBV11-2 to TRBJ2-2; perhaps TRBD2 as D (5 bases). This CDR3 region has 14 residues. In germline, CDR1 is SGHAT, CDR2 FQNNGV. Trimming shortened V by 5 bases and J by 2 bases, and 9 bases separated the two germline ends. As DNA, the CDR3 is TGTGCCAGCAGCCGACGGGGAAACACCGGGGAGCTGTTTTTT. It is translated as CASSRRGNTGELFF.

The V and J genes are TRBV27 and TRBJ2-7; TRBD2 aligns across 7 bases. CDR3 length equals 14 residues. The trim removed 6 bases at V and 7 bases at J, leaving 12 bases unmatched. CDR1 and CDR2 from the germline V gene are MNHEY and SMNVEV (reference sequence). In DNA form, the CDR3 reads TGTGCCAGCAGGCCACTGGCGGGAGTAGAAGAGCAGTACTTC. This sequence encodes CASRPLAGVEEQYF.

The chain joins TRBV9 to TRBJ1-4, with D perhaps TRBD1 (6 bases). The CDR3 length is 14 residues. Looked up from germline, CDR1 is SGDLS and CDR2 is YYNGEE. Deletions cut 3 bases from V and 6 bases from J, with 12 bases between. This CDR3 reads CASSDSGTHEKLFF. The DNA of the CDR3 is TGTGCCAGCAGCGATTCCGGGACACATGAAAAACTGTTTTTT.

This chain joins TRBV15 and TRBJ2-2, with TRBD1 matching 7 bases. With 0 bases clipped from V and 2 bases from J, the junction kept 3 bases outside the gene matches. The CDR3 runs to 16 residues. Germline assignment: CDR1 LNHNV and CDR2 YYDKDF (reference sequence). CDR3 sequence (DNA): TGTGCCACCAGCAGAGAGACAGGGTTCAACACCGGGGAGCTGTTTTTT. Translation gives CATSRETGFNTGELFF.